The 5 T cell receptor beta chains below come from one sample, sequenced in a study of blood T cell repertoires in COVID-19. Some clones are missing from TCRdb's copy, which holds only in-frame ones; the method was immunoSEQ multiplex PCR. The data contain fewer than 350,000 clones, around 84% of them seen just once; the ten biggest clones take up 2% to 3%. The source material was PBMCs or T cells enriched from blood (not recorded which). The receptor source for this set is a woman aged 45-65 years who had recovered from COVID-19.

This chain connects TRBV24-1 to TRBJ2-7, with 7 bases matching TRBD1. From germline, CDR1 is KGHDR and CDR2 SFDVKD. The CDR3 runs 14 residues. V was clipped by 5 bases and J by 2 bases; unmatched bases: 5. CDR3 DNA: TGTGCCACCAGTGCCGGGACAGTCCCCTACGAGCAGTACTTC. Amino acids: CATSAGTVPYEQYF.

This chain joins TRBV25-1 and TRBJ2-3, with D maybe TRBD2 (6 bases). The CDR3 contains 15 residues. The V end lost 3 bases, the J end lost 3 bases, and 13 bases lay between the germline ends. The germline gives CDR1 MGHDK, CDR2 SYGVNS. The CDR3: CASSEALLATDTQYF. CDR3 DNA: TGTGCCAGCAGTGAGGCTTTGCTAGCGACAGATACGCAGTATTTT.

The gene calls are TRBV19 and TRBJ2-2; D is possibly TRBD2 (6 bases). Trimming left V 5 bases short and J 2 bases short, with 12 bases between. CDR3 length: 15 residues. CDR1 and CDR2 from the germline V gene are LNHDA and SQIVND (reference sequence). The CDR3 here is CASSPRTINTGELFF. In DNA, the CDR3 is TGTGCCAGTAGTCCCAGGACTATAAACACCGGGGAGCTGTTTTTT.

The chain combines TRBV27 with TRBJ2-5, with 13 nucleotides matching TRBD2. This CDR3 has 16 residues. Germline V lookup: CDR1 MNHEY, CDR2 SMNVEV (reference sequence). V lost 1 base, J lost 3 bases, and 2 bases stayed unmatched. CDR3 coding DNA: TGTGCCAGCAGTTTATACGGACTAGCGGGAGAAGAGACCCAGTACTTC. Its protein is CASSLYGLAGEETQYF.

The rearrangement links TRBV4-1 to TRBJ1-5, with D possibly being TRBD1 (6 bases). CDR3 length equals 14 residues. The V end lost 4 bases, the J end lost 1 base, and 8 bases lay between the germline ends. Germline CDR1 is MGHRA and CDR2 is YSYEKL. The CDR3 reads CASSPDSSNQPQHF. CDR3 DNA sequence: TGCGCCAGCAGCCCGGACAGCAGCAATCAGCCCCAGCATTTT.